These 18 T cell receptor beta chains came from one sample sequenced in a study of blood T cell repertoires in COVID-19. The method was immunoSEQ multiplex PCR; TCRdb's version includes in-frame clones alone and lacks a portion of them. The table records about 190,000 clones, around four fifths of them present only once. The sequencing sample was made of peripheral blood. Every receptor here comes from a human donor in a cohort sampled during active COVID-19.

V and J are TRBV28 and TRBJ2-1, with TRBD1 matching over 7 bases. In germline, CDR1 is MDHEN, CDR2 SYDVKM. The CDR3 is 14 residues long. With 6 bases clipped from V and 6 bases from J, the junction kept 8 bases outside the gene matches. The CDR3 nucleotides read TGTGCCAGCAGGCTCCGGGACAGCTTCAATGAGCAGTTCTTC. Its protein product is CASRLRDSFNEQFF. The full variable domain, with the rest looked up from reference TRBV28 and TRBJ2-1, is DVKVTQSSRYLVKRTGEKVFLECVQDMDHENMFWYRQDPGLGLRLIYFSYDVKMKEKGDIPEGYSVSREKKERFSLILESASTNQTSMYLCASRLRDSFNEQFFGPGTRLTVL.

This clone came up a few times. The chain recombines TRBV7-6 with TRBJ2-7; 8 bases match TRBD2. CDR3 length: 15 amino acids. Germline CDR1 SGHVS, CDR2 FNYEAQ. V gave up 1 base and J gave up 6 bases; unmatched junction bases: 8. The CDR3 is CASSLETSGRGEQYF. The CDR3 coding sequence is TGTGCCAGCAGCTTAGAAACCAGCGGGAGAGGCGAGCAGTACTTC.

This rearrangement joins TRBV6-1 to TRBJ2-6; no clear D. CDR3 length: 16 residues. The ends were cut back, 2 bases at V and 0 bases at J, with 8 bases in the middle. Germline V gives CDR1 MNHNS, CDR2 SASEGT. CDR3 in DNA: TGTGCCAGCAGTGAATGGCAGAACTCTGGGGCCAACGTCCTGACTTTC. Its protein product is CASSEWQNSGANVLTF.

This rearrangement joins TRBV9 to TRBJ1-4; TRBD1 matches at 7 bases. V lost 3 bases and J lost 0; bases outside the gene matches: 2. The CDR3 covers 15 residues. The V gene's germline CDR1 is SGDLS and CDR2 YYNGEE. CDR3 protein: CASSGGTATNEKLFF. The CDR3, as DNA: TGTGCCAGCAGCGGGGGGACAGCAACTAATGAAAAACTGTTTTTT. Based on the CDR3 plus reference TRBV9 and TRBJ1-4, the full variable domain is DSGVTQTPKHLITATGQRVTLRCSPRSGDLSVYWYQQSLDQGLQFLIQYYNGEERAKGNILERFSAQQFPDLHSELNLSSLELGDSALYFCASSGGTATNEKLFFGSGTQLSVL.

The chain uses TRBV18 and TRBJ1-1; 11 bases fit TRBD1. Trimming took 1 base from V and 7 from J; bases not matched to a gene: 11. The germline V gene encodes CDR1 KGHSH and CDR2 LQKENI. CDR3 length: 17 residues. The CDR3: CASSPRDRGSSFGEAFF. CDR3 coding DNA: TGTGCCAGCTCACCACGGGACAGGGGGAGTTCATTTGGTGAAGCTTTCTTT. Combining the CDR3 with reference TRBV18 and TRBJ1-1 gives the whole variable domain NAGVMQNPRHLVRRRGQEARLRCSPMKGHSHVYWYRQLPEEGLKFMVYLQKENIIDESGMPKERFSAEFPKEGPSILRIQQVVRGDSAAYFCASSPRDRGSSFGEAFFGQGTRLTVV.

The V call is TRBV6-1, the J call TRBJ1-2; D perhaps matches TRBD1 (6 bases). CDR1 is MNHNS and CDR2 is SASEGT in the germline V gene. This CDR3 region has 13 residues. Trimming pared 3 bases from V and 7 bases from J, leaving 12 bases between. The chain's CDR3 is CASSDTGLGGYTF. The CDR3 DNA sequence: TGTGCCAGCAGTGATACAGGGCTTGGTGGCTACACCTTC.

Worth noting for this clone: A junction end diverges from the germline sequence, so it may reflect a read error. V usage is TRBV7-2 and J usage is TRBJ2-7, with 9 bases identical to TRBD2. The CDR3 sequence is 14 residues long. Germline V gene sequence: CDR1 SGHTA, CDR2 FQGNSA. The CDR3 DNA sequence: TGTGCCAGCAGCCTAGCGGGGACCAGGGGCGAGCAGTACTTC. Residues: CASSLAGTRGEQYF.

The chain combines TRBV11-3 with TRBJ2-1; 7 positions agree with TRBD2. The CDR3 length is 14 residues. Looked up from germline, CDR1 is SGHNT and CDR2 is YENEEA. With V trimmed by 0 bases and J by 4 bases, 0 bases remained unmatched. The CDR3 loop is CASSLDGGYNEQFF. CDR3 bases: TGTGCCAGCAGCTTAGACGGGGGGTACAATGAGCAGTTCTTC.

In its sample, this clone was seen a few times. The genes are TRBV5-4 and TRBJ2-3, with 13 bases aligning to TRBD2. The germline gives CDR1 SGHNT, CDR2 YYREEE (reference sequence). The V segment lost 5 bases and the J segment 0 bases; nucleotides outside the gene matches: 9. This CDR3 comprises 18 residues. This CDR3 is CASSYRLAGGTSTDTQYF. The CDR3 region has the DNA TGTGCCAGCAGTTATCGACTAGCGGGAGGTACTAGCACAGATACGCAGTATTTT.

The gene calls are TRBV27 and TRBJ1-3; no clear D gene. This CDR3 spans 16 amino acids. Germline CDR1 is MNHEY and CDR2 is SMNVEV (reference sequence). The V and J ends lost 7 bases and 0 bases respectively, with 16 bases between them. The DNA of the CDR3 is TGTGCCAGCAAACCGACCAGTGGGCGCTCTGGAAACACCATATATTTT. Protein product: CASKPTSGRSGNTIYF.

For the CDR3, the DNA is TGTGCCAGCAGACTCAAACCCGTAGATACGCAGTATTTT. Its translation is CASRLKPVDTQYF. The rearrangement joins TRBV11-2 to TRBJ2-3; unclear D gene. This CDR3 has 13 residues. Trimming left V 6 bases short and J 5 bases short, with 12 bases between. Germline V gene lookup returns CDR1 SGHAT and CDR2 FQNNGV.

The gene calls are TRBV5-5 and TRBJ1-1; D unclear. Germline V gene sequence: CDR1 SGHKS, CDR2 YYEKEE (reference sequence). V was shortened by 1 base and J by 1 base, with 11 bases between the two germline ends. The CDR3 length is 15 residues. The CDR3 sequence: CASSLWALRNTEAFF. The DNA for the CDR3 is TGTGCCAGCAGCTTGTGGGCCCTACGGAACACTGAAGCTTTCTTT.

This clone was counted a single time. The chain has TRBV18 and TRBJ2-3, with 10 bases that match TRBD1. V lost 5 bases, J lost 0 bases, and 2 bases stayed unmatched. CDR3 size: 15 residues. Germline V gives CDR1 KGHSH, CDR2 LQKENI. The CDR3: CASSTDRGSTDTQYF. CDR3 sequence (DNA): TGTGCCAGCTCAACGGACAGGGGGAGCACAGATACGCAGTATTTT.

The gene calls are TRBV6-2 or TRBV6-3 and TRBJ1-2; TRBD1 matches at 8 bases. Germline CDR1 and CDR2: MNHEY and SVGEGT. This CDR3 is built from 18 residues. J gave up 0 bases and V 6 bases, and 15 bases lay outside the gene matches. CDR3 loop: CASSHLGQGLYTNYGYTF. The DNA for the CDR3 is TGTGCCAGCAGCCATCTCGGACAGGGACTCTACACTAACTATGGCTACACCTTC.

The chain is built from TRBV5-1 and TRBJ2-3; 7 bases match TRBD1. The length of the CDR3 is 15 residues. J lost 3 bases, V lost 1 base, and 5 bases had no gene match. Germline CDR1 and CDR2: SGHRS and YFSETQ. For the CDR3, the DNA is TGCGCCAGCAGCTTGAGTGGACAGGAGACAGATACGCAGTATTTT. Its protein product is CASSLSGQETDTQYF.

The genes are TRBV28 and TRBJ2-7, with TRBD2 as a possible D gene (6 bases). Germline-derived CDR1 and CDR2 are MDHEN and SYDVKM. The V gene lost 7 bases and the J gene lost 6 bases, with 22 bases spanning the gap. The CDR3 loop spans 15 amino acids. The CDR3 nucleotides read TGTGCCAGCACGGGAGCAGGGTATAGGTTGCGCGAGCAGTACTTC. This encodes CASTGAGYRLREQYF.

This chain uses TRBV30 with TRBJ2-5; 14 bases map to TRBD2. The J segment lost 0 bases and the V segment lost 5 bases, leaving 11 bases of the junction unmatched. Germline V gene sequence: CDR1 GTSNPN, CDR2 SVGIG (reference sequence). CDR3 size: 18 residues. The CDR3 sequence is CAWSRRLAGGMYQETQYF. DNA of the CDR3: TGTGCCTGGTCCCGAAGACTAGCGGGAGGGATGTACCAAGAGACCCAGTACTTC.

In this sample, this clone turned up a few times. This rearrangement joins TRBV6-6 to TRBJ1-4; maybe TRBD1 (5 bases). CDR3 length equals 14 residues. Per the germline V gene, CDR1 is MNHNY and CDR2 is SVGAGI (reference sequence). Trimming took off 9 bases at V and 12 bases at J, with 23 bases between the two ends. The CDR3 loop is CASRLATPQGELFF. The CDR3 nucleotides are TGTGCCAGTCGGCTCGCCACCCCCCAAGGGGAACTGTTTTTT.